This paragraph covers one TCR beta chain sequence. This sample was taken from a study of T cell changes during pregnancy in multiple sclerosis. Data came from immunoSEQ multiplex PCR; TCRdb stores just in-frame clones and leaves some out. The repertoire consists of approximately 88,000 clones, with 90% to 95% occurring once and the leading ten covering about 2%. This TCR was sampled from a female donor with multiple sclerosis, enrolled in a pregnancy study. The sample here was peripheral blood, taken in the third trimester of pregnancy.

In DNA form, the CDR3 reads TGTGCCAGCAGCTTCTGGGGACTAGCGGGAAACACCGGGGAGCTGTTTTTT. Its protein is CASSFWGLAGNTGELFF. The chain links TRBV7-8 to TRBJ2-2, with TRBD2 matching 13 bases. The germline V gene has CDR1 SGHVS and CDR2 FQNEAQ. J was trimmed by 2 bases and V by 3 bases; bases with no gene match: 3. The CDR3 is 17 residues long. The whole variable domain, filled in from reference TRBV7-8 and TRBJ2-2, reads GAGVSQSPRYKVAKRGQDVALRCDPISGHVSLFWYQQALGQGPEFLTYFQNEAQLDKSGLPSDRFFAERPEGSVSTLKIQRTQQEDSAVYLCASSFWGLAGNTGELFFGEGSRLTVL.